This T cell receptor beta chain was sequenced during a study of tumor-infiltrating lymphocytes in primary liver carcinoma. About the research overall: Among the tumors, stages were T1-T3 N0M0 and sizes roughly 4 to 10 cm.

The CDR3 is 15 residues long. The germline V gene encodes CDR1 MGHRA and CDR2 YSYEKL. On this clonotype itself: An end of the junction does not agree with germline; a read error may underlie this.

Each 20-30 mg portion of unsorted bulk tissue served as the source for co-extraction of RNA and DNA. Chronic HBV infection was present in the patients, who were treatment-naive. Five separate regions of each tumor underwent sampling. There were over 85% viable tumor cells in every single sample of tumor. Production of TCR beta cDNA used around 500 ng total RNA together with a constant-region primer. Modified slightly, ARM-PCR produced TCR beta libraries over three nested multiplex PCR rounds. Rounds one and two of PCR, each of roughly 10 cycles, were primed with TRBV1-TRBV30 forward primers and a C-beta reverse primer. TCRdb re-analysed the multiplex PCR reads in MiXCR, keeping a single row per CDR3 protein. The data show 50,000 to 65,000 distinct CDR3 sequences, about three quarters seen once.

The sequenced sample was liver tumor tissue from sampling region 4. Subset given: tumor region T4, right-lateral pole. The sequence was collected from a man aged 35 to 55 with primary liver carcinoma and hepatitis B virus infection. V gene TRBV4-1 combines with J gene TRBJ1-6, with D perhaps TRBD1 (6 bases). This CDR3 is CARSLVLGANSPLHF. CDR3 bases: TGCGCCAGAAGCCTCGTCCTGGGGGCCAATTCACCCCTCCACTTT.